This TCR beta chain was found in a study of blood T cell repertoires in COVID-19. Across the study: Spain, Italy and the United States supplied samples that represented acute and convalescent COVID-19. From T cells, B-cell-depleted T cells, or PBMCs came the material, which was cDNA or gDNA.

In the original workflow: Estimated nucleated cell counts came from reference gene primer amplification. Generated by immunoSEQ multiplex PCR, the TCRdb table keeps only in-frame clones and is missing some. The V and J calls and clone size are taken from that table; D and trimming were inferred from the DNA. Altogether roughly 120,000 clones are present, about 88% being singletons, with the ten largest covering 8% to 8.5%. The J segment lost 6 bases and the V segment lost 2 bases, leaving 4 bases of the junction unmatched. Germline values: CDR1 SGHRS, CDR2 YFSETQ. The CDR3 is made up of 14 amino acids.

The rearrangement links TRBV5-1 to TRBJ2-7, with 11 bases fitting TRBD2. This TCR came from a woman in her 70s who had recovered from COVID-19. The specimen was peripheral blood. CDR3 sequence: CASSFLAGGGEQYF. DNA of the CDR3: TGCGCCAGCAGCTTCCTAGCGGGAGGTGGCGAGCAGTACTTC.